This T cell receptor (beta chain) derives from a study of cytomegalovirus exposure and HLA in healthy donors. Deletions cut 7 bases from V and 6 bases from J, with 10 bases between. The germline CDR1 and CDR2 sequences are MDHEN and SYDVKM. CDR3 length: 12 residues. About this clone itself: The target antigen is unknown.

General study findings and limits: Most sequenced TCRs were rare (though some public TCRs occurred in many donors).

Assay used: immunoSEQ multiplex PCR; TCRdb lists only in-frame clones, some missing. The sample records 97,000 or so clones, about 95% being singletons. This TCR came from a woman aged 18-30 years in good health and CMV-seronegative. The chain has TRBV28 and TRBJ1-5; the D gene is possibly TRBD1 (5 bases). The specimen sequenced was PBMCs. The CDR3 spells CASTKQAQPQHF. In nucleotides, the CDR3 is TGTGCCAGCACAAAACAGGCTCAGCCCCAGCATTTT.